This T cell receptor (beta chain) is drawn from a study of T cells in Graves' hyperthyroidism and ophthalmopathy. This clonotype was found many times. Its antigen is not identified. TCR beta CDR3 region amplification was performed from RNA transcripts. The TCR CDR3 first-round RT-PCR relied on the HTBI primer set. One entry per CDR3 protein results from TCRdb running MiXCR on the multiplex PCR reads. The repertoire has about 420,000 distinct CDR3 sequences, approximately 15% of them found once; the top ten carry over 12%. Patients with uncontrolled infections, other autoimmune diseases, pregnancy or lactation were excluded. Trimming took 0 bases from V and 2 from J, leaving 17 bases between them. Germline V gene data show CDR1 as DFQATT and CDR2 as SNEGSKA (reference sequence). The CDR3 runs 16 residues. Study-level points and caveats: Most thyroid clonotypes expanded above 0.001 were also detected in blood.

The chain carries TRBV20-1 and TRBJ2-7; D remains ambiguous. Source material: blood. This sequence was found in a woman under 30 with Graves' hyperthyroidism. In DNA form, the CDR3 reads TGCAGTGCTAGAGAGGACCGGGTAGGGATTACCTACGAGCAGTACTTC. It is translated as CSAREDRVGITYEQYF.